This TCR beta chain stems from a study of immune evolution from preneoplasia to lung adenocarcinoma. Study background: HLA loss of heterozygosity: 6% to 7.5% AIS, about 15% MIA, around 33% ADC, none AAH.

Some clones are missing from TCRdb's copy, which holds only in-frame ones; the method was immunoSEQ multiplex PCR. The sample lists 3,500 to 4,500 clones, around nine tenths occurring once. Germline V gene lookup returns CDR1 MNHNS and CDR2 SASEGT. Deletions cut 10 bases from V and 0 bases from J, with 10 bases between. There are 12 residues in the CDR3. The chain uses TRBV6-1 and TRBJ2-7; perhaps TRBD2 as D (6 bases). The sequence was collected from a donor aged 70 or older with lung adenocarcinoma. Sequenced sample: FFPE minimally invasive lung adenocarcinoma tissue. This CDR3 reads CATEDYSYEQYF. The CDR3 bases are TGTGCCACCGAGGACTACTCCTACGAGCAGTACTTC.